A selection of T cell receptor beta chains follows, all from one sample in a study of T cells in localized non-small cell lung cancer. Sequencing used immunoSEQ multiplex PCR; TCRdb keeps in-frame clones, though not all of them. Counted here are some 2,500 clones, roughly 27% occurring once; the ten biggest clones make up around 9.6%. Sequenced material: normal lung tissue next to the tumor, taken before any cancer treatment. These receptors were taken from a man aged 40 to 69 with stage II lung adenocarcinoma. The CDR3 runs from the conserved cysteine through the conserved F or W. The order of the fields is clone size, D gene, J gene, V gene, CDR3 protein, CDR3 DNA. The D gene is left open where the match is weak. Not all rows give a size; the values are once, few, many and, for expanded clones, a class.

clone_size: NA; d_call: NA; j_call: TRBJ1-5; v_call: TRBV6-8; cdr3_aa: CASSSPAGGLGNQPQHF; cdr3_nt: TGTGCCAGCAGTTCCCCCGCGGGGGGCCTGGGCAATCAGCCCCAGCATTTT
clone_size: few; d_call: NA; j_call: TRBJ1-2; v_call: TRBV6-8; cdr3_aa: CASSDTPQGIYGYTF; cdr3_nt: TGTGCCAGCAGCGACACCCCACAGGGAATCTATGGCTACACCTTC
clone_size: medium-sized; d_call: NA; j_call: TRBJ2-7; v_call: TRBV9; cdr3_aa: CASSELGGASYEQYF; cdr3_nt: TGTGCCAGCAGCGAACTTGGTGGGGCTTCCTACGAGCAGTACTTC
clone_size: few; d_call: NA; j_call: TRBJ1-1; v_call: TRBV5-3; cdr3_aa: CARSLGDRPNTEAFF; cdr3_nt: TGTGCCAGAAGCTTGGGAGACAGACCGAACACTGAAGCTTTCTTT
clone_size: few; d_call: NA; j_call: TRBJ2-5; v_call: TRBV5-1; cdr3_aa: CASSLNGGSVETQYF; cdr3_nt: TGCGCCAGCAGCTTGAACGGGGGTTCTGTGGAGACCCAGTACTTC
clone_size: few; d_call: TRBD2; j_call: TRBJ2-5; v_call: TRBV11-3; cdr3_aa: CASSPSGGPVETQYF; cdr3_nt: TGTGCCAGCAGCCCCAGCGGGGGGCCTGTGGAGACCCAGTACTTC
clone_size: few; d_call: NA; j_call: TRBJ1-1; v_call: TRBV11-3; cdr3_aa: CASSPGPATMNTEAFF; cdr3_nt: TGTGCCAGCAGCCCGGGCCCAGCTACTATGAACACTGAAGCTTTCTTT
clone_size: NA; d_call: NA; j_call: TRBJ2-3; v_call: TRBV6-8; cdr3_aa: CAISGALLDTQYF; cdr3_nt: TGTGCCATCAGTGGGGCGTTATTAGATACGCAGTATTTT
clone_size: medium-sized; d_call: TRBD1; j_call: TRBJ2-5; v_call: TRBV12-5; cdr3_aa: CASTGQGGTQYF; cdr3_nt: TGTGCCAGCACGGGACAGGGAGGGACCCAGTACTTC
clone_size: NA; d_call: NA; j_call: TRBJ2-5; v_call: TRBV5-1; cdr3_aa: CASSSQYGTQETQYF; cdr3_nt: TGCGCCAGCAGCTCACAATACGGGACACAAGAGACCCAGTACTTC
clone_size: NA; d_call: TRBD1; j_call: TRBJ2-7; v_call: TRBV5-1; cdr3_aa: CASSRTGPYYYEQYF; cdr3_nt: TGCGCCAGCAGCCGGACAGGGCCCTACTATTACGAGCAGTACTTC
clone_size: NA; d_call: TRBD1; j_call: TRBJ2-6; v_call: TRBV11-3; cdr3_aa: CASSITGTGEAGANVLTF; cdr3_nt: TGTGCCAGCAGCATAACCGGGACAGGGGAGGCTGGGGCCAACGTCCTGACTTTC
clone_size: NA; d_call: NA; j_call: TRBJ2-2; v_call: TRBV11-3; cdr3_aa: CASSFGPANTGELFF; cdr3_nt: TGTGCCAGCAGCTTTGGACCAGCGAACACCGGGGAGCTGTTTTTT
clone_size: medium-sized; d_call: TRBD1; j_call: TRBJ2-4; v_call: TRBV11-3; cdr3_aa: CASSLGGDRQGIKNIQYF; cdr3_nt: TGTGCCAGCAGCTTAGGGGGTGATAGACAGGGGATCAAAAACATTCAGTACTTC
clone_size: few; d_call: TRBD1; j_call: TRBJ1-1; v_call: TRBV10-3; cdr3_aa: CASVSRDRGNTEAFF; cdr3_nt: TGTGCCAGCGTAAGCCGGGACAGGGGGAACACTGAAGCTTTCTTT
clone_size: NA; d_call: TRBD2; j_call: TRBJ2-2; v_call: TRBV6-8; cdr3_aa: CASSPTRGSGRNTGELFF; cdr3_nt: TGTGCCAGCAGCCCTACCCGGGGTAGCGGGAGAAACACCGGGGAGCTGTTTTTT
clone_size: NA; d_call: TRBD1; j_call: TRBJ1-5; v_call: TRBV19; cdr3_aa: CASRDSYSNQPQHF; cdr3_nt: TGTGCCAGCCGGGACAGTTATAGCAATCAGCCCCAGCATTTT
clone_size: once; d_call: TRBD1; j_call: TRBJ2-2; v_call: TRBV15; cdr3_aa: CATSRDERQGANTGELFF; cdr3_nt: TGTGCCACCAGCAGAGATGAAAGACAGGGGGCAAACACCGGGGAGCTGTTTTTT
clone_size: large; d_call: NA; j_call: TRBJ1-2; v_call: TRBV12-5; cdr3_aa: CASGTDSAPGGYTF; cdr3_nt: TGTGCTAGTGGTACGGATAGCGCACCCGGTGGCTACACCTTC
clone_size: NA; d_call: NA; j_call: TRBJ1-1; v_call: TRBV12-2; cdr3_aa: CASERGGSEAEAFF; cdr3_nt: TGTGCCAGTGAAAGGGGGGGCTCCGAGGCTGAAGCTTTCTTT
clone_size: NA; d_call: TRBD2; j_call: TRBJ2-4; v_call: TRBV12-5; cdr3_aa: CASGLLGLAGKNIQYF; cdr3_nt: TGTGCTAGTGGTTTACTGGGACTAGCGGGGAAAAACATTCAGTACTTC
clone_size: NA; d_call: NA; j_call: TRBJ1-2; v_call: TRBV6-8; cdr3_aa: CASSLRTDSINYGYTF; cdr3_nt: TGTGCCAGCAGCCTACGCACCGACAGCATTAACTATGGCTACACCTTC
clone_size: medium-sized; d_call: NA; j_call: TRBJ1-5; v_call: TRBV6-8; cdr3_aa: CASSEQGQPQHF; cdr3_nt: TGTGCCAGCAGCGAACAGGGCCAGCCCCAGCATTTT
clone_size: few; d_call: TRBD2; j_call: TRBJ2-3; v_call: TRBV11-3; cdr3_aa: CASSPGGGGTDTQYF; cdr3_nt: TGTGCCAGCAGCCCGGGGGGAGGGGGCACAGATACGCAGTATTTT
clone_size: once; d_call: TRBD2; j_call: TRBJ2-1; v_call: TRBV18; cdr3_aa: CASSPPAGGYNEQFF; cdr3_nt: TGTGCCAGCTCACCACCAGCGGGGGGGTACAATGAGCAGTTCTTC
clone_size: medium-sized; d_call: NA; j_call: TRBJ2-3; v_call: TRBV6-8; cdr3_aa: CASSSSSSGGARRQYF; cdr3_nt: NA
clone_size: NA; d_call: TRBD2; j_call: TRBJ2-1; v_call: TRBV10-3; cdr3_aa: CAISELMSGGYNEQFF; cdr3_nt: TGTGCCATCAGTGAGTTAATGAGCGGGGGTTACAATGAGCAGTTCTTC
clone_size: NA; d_call: NA; j_call: TRBJ1-2; v_call: TRBV19; cdr3_aa: CASRQGRVASNYGYTF; cdr3_nt: TGTGCCAGTAGACAAGGTCGGGTCGCTTCTAACTATGGCTACACCTTC
clone_size: few; d_call: NA; j_call: TRBJ1-1; v_call: TRBV7-2; cdr3_aa: CASRYGADTEAFF; cdr3_nt: TGTGCCAGCAGGTACGGGGCGGACACTGAAGCTTTCTTT
clone_size: NA; d_call: NA; j_call: TRBJ2-6; v_call: TRBV19; cdr3_aa: CASTPMGSGANVLTF; cdr3_nt: TGTGCCAGTACCCCCATGGGCTCTGGGGCCAACGTCCTGACTTTC
clone_size: few; d_call: NA; j_call: TRBJ1-6; v_call: TRBV14; cdr3_aa: CASSQDRAGGALHF; cdr3_nt: TGTGCCAGCAGCCAAGACAGAGCCGGTGGGGCCCTCCACTTT
clone_size: NA; d_call: TRBD1; j_call: TRBJ1-5; v_call: TRBV6-8; cdr3_aa: CASSPSQGLPQPQHF; cdr3_nt: TGTGCCAGCAGCCCCTCACAGGGGCTGCCCCAGCCCCAGCATTTT
clone_size: NA; d_call: NA; j_call: TRBJ1-4; v_call: TRBV19; cdr3_aa: CASSGRTTNEKLFF; cdr3_nt: TGTGCCAGTAGTGGACGGACAACTAATGAAAAACTGTTTTTT
clone_size: medium-sized; d_call: NA; j_call: TRBJ1-6; v_call: TRBV11-3; cdr3_aa: CASSSRTAQDPYNSPLHF; cdr3_nt: TGTGCCAGCAGCTCGCGGACAGCCCAAGACCCCTATAATTCACCCCTCCACTTT
clone_size: NA; d_call: TRBD1; j_call: TRBJ2-7; v_call: TRBV15; cdr3_aa: CATSRAPRRGLSGEQYF; cdr3_nt: TGTGCCACCAGCAGAGCTCCCCGCAGGGGGCTCTCGGGTGAGCAGTACTTC
clone_size: NA; d_call: TRBD1; j_call: TRBJ1-2; v_call: TRBV4-1; cdr3_aa: CASSQDGQGEGYTF; cdr3_nt: TGCGCCAGCAGCCAAGACGGACAGGGTGAAGGCTACACCTTC
clone_size: NA; d_call: NA; j_call: TRBJ1-5; v_call: TRBV30; cdr3_aa: CAWSVVADQPQHF; cdr3_nt: TGTGCCTGGAGTGTCGTGGCGGATCAGCCCCAGCATTTT
clone_size: few; d_call: NA; j_call: TRBJ1-1; v_call: TRBV6-8; cdr3_aa: CASSYSINTEAFF; cdr3_nt: TGTGCCAGCAGTTACTCGATCAACACTGAAGCTTTCTTT
clone_size: NA; d_call: NA; j_call: TRBJ1-3; v_call: TRBV18; cdr3_aa: CASSPPISSGNTIYF; cdr3_nt: TGTGCCAGCTCACCACCGATCAGCTCTGGAAACACCATATATTTT
clone_size: medium-sized; d_call: TRBD1; j_call: TRBJ2-7; v_call: TRBV4-1; cdr3_aa: CASSQGSDRVTYEQYF; cdr3_nt: TGCGCCAGCAGCCAGGGATCGGACAGGGTAACCTACGAGCAGTACTTC
clone_size: NA; d_call: TRBD1; j_call: TRBJ1-2; v_call: TRBV28; cdr3_aa: CASRGQVNYGYTF; cdr3_nt: TGTGCCAGCAGGGGACAGGTAAACTATGGCTACACCTTC
clone_size: NA; d_call: NA; j_call: TRBJ1-4; v_call: TRBV6-8; cdr3_aa: CAISWERAATNEKLFF; cdr3_nt: TGTGCCATCAGTTGGGAGAGAGCCGCAACTAATGAAAAACTGTTTTTT
clone_size: NA; d_call: NA; j_call: TRBJ2-3; v_call: TRBV29-1; cdr3_aa: CSVEDEGGSSTDTQYF; cdr3_nt: TGCAGCGTTGAAGATGAGGGAGGTTCTAGCACAGATACGCAGTATTTT
clone_size: few; d_call: TRBD2; j_call: TRBJ2-1; v_call: TRBV9; cdr3_aa: CASSVDPLAGANNEQFF; cdr3_nt: TGTGCCAGCAGCGTAGACCCCCTAGCGGGGGCAAACAATGAGCAGTTCTTC
clone_size: NA; d_call: NA; j_call: TRBJ2-5; v_call: TRBV19; cdr3_aa: CASRQQYQETQYF; cdr3_nt: TGTGCCAGTAGACAGCAGTACCAAGAGACCCAGTACTTC
clone_size: NA; d_call: NA; j_call: TRBJ2-7; v_call: TRBV23-1; cdr3_aa: CASSQSLRREEDTYEQYF; cdr3_nt: TGCGCCAGCAGTCAATCGTTACGGAGGGAAGAAGATACCTACGAGCAGTACTTC
clone_size: NA; d_call: TRBD1; j_call: TRBJ2-5; v_call: TRBV18; cdr3_aa: CASSPPPGTGGRETQYF; cdr3_nt: TGTGCCAGCTCACCACCCCCCGGGACAGGGGGACGGGAGACCCAGTACTTC
clone_size: few; d_call: NA; j_call: TRBJ1-1; v_call: TRBV19; cdr3_aa: CASSITDRPSTEAFF; cdr3_nt: TGTGCCAGTAGTATAACCGACAGGCCCAGCACTGAAGCTTTCTTT
clone_size: NA; d_call: TRBD1; j_call: TRBJ1-6; v_call: TRBV18; cdr3_aa: CASSPGQGGSPLHF; cdr3_nt: TGTGCCAGCTCACCGGGGCAGGGGGGTTCACCCCTCCACTTT
clone_size: few; d_call: TRBD1; j_call: TRBJ1-1; v_call: TRBV11-3; cdr3_aa: CASSPGQGARTEAFF; cdr3_nt: TGTGCCAGCAGCCCCGGACAGGGGGCGAGGACTGAAGCTTTCTTT
clone_size: large; d_call: NA; j_call: TRBJ1-1; v_call: TRBV25-1; cdr3_aa: CASVRSGLNTEAFF; cdr3_nt: TGTGCCAGCGTAAGGTCAGGGCTGAACACTGAAGCTTTCTTT
clone_size: NA; d_call: NA; j_call: TRBJ2-1; v_call: TRBV29-1; cdr3_aa: CSAKSTDREQFF; cdr3_nt: TGCAGCGCAAAATCGACTGACCGGGAGCAGTTCTTC
clone_size: once; d_call: TRBD1; j_call: TRBJ1-1; v_call: TRBV19; cdr3_aa: CASTGDRGLSEAFF; cdr3_nt: TGTGCCAGTACGGGGGACAGGGGGCTTTCTGAAGCTTTCTTT
clone_size: once; d_call: NA; j_call: TRBJ1-5; v_call: TRBV19; cdr3_aa: CASNARQESNQPQHF; cdr3_nt: TGTGCCAGTAACGCAAGACAGGAAAGCAATCAGCCCCAGCATTTT